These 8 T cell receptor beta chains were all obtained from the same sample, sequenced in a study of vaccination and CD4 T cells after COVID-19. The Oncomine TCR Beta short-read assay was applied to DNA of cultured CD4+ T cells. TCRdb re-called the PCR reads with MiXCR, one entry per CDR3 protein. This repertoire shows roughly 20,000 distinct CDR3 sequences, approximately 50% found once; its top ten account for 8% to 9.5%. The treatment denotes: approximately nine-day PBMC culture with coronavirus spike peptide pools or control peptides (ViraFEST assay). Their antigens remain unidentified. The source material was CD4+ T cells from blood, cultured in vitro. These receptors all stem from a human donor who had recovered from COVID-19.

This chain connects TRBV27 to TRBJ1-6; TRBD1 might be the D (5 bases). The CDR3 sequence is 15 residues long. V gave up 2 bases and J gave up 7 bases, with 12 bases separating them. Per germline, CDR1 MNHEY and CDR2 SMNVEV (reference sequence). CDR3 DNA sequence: TGTGCCAGCAGTTTAGACAGCGGGAAAAATTCACCCCTCCACTTT. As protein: CASSLDSGKNSPLHF.

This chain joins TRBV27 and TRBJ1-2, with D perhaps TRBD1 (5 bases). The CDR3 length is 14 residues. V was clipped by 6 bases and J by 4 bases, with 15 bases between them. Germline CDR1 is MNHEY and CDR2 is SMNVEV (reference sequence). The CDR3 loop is CASRGPYFPYGYTF. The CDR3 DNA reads TGTGCCAGCAGGGGGCCCTATTTCCCCTATGGCTACACCTTC.

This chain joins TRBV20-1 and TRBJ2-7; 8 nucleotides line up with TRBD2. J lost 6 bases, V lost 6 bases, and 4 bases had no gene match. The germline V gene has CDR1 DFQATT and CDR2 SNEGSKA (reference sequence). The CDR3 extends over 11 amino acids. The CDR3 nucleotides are TGCAGTGCCCGGGGGGGTGCCGAGCAGTACTTC. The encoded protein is CSARGGAEQYF.

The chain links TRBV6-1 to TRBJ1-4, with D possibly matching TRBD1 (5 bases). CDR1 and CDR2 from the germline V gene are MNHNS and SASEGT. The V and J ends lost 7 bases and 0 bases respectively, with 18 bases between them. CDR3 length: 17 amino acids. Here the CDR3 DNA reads TGTGCCAGCACTCCGAAGGGCAGGGCTGCAACTAATGAAAAACTGTTTTTT. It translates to CASTPKGRAATNEKLFF.

Written as DNA, the CDR3 is TGTGCCAGTAGTCTCCGGCCCCGGGACAAGGCCTACGAGCAGTACTTC. Encoded protein: CASSLRPRDKAYEQYF. The chain is built from TRBV19 and TRBJ2-7; tentative D call: TRBD1 (6 bases). Trimming stripped 5 bases from V and 2 bases from J, with 19 bases between. Germline loops: CDR1 LNHDA, CDR2 SQIVND (reference sequence). The CDR3 runs 16 residues.

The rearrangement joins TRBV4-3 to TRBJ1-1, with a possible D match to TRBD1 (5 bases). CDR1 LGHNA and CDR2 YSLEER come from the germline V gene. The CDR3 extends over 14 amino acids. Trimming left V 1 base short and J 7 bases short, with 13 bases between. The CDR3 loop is CASSQGSREGEAFF. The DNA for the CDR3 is TGCGCCAGCAGCCAAGGTTCCAGGGAGGGTGAAGCTTTCTTT.

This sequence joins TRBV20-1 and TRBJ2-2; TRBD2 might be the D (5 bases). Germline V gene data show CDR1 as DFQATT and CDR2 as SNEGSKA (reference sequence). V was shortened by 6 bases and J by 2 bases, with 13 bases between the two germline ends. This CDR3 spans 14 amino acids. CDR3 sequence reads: CSAGWTANTGELFF. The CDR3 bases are TGCAGTGCCGGGTGGACTGCTAACACCGGGGAGCTGTTTTTT.

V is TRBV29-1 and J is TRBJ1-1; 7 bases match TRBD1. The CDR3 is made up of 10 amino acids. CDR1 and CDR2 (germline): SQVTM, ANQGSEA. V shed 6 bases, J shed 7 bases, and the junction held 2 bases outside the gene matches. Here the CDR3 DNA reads TGCAGCGTCCAGGGGGGTGAAGCTTTCTTT. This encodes CSVQGGEAFF.